One and the same sample provided the 18 T cell receptor beta chains below, sequenced in a study of long-term antiretroviral therapy in people with HIV. At the survey level, the v3.0 immunoSEQ assay was run. The method was immunoSEQ multiplex PCR; TCRdb's version includes in-frame clones alone and lacks a portion of them. The sample has 20,000 to 25,000 clones, about 81% seen once. Source: unsorted PBMCs, taken 1.5 years after starting antiretroviral therapy. The receptor set was obtained from a man younger than 40 with HIV.

As DNA, the CDR3 is TGTGCCAGCAGCCAAGGACTAGCGGGAGTTAATACCTACGAGCAGTACTTC. It specifies CASSQGLAGVNTYEQYF. This chain uses TRBV14 with TRBJ2-7, with 12 nucleotides matching TRBD2. V gave up 1 base and J gave up 2 bases; unmatched junction bases: 6. The CDR3 runs 17 residues. CDR1 SGHDN and CDR2 FVKESK come from the germline V gene.

The chain uses TRBV5-1 and TRBJ2-7, with D uncertain. Germline loops: CDR1 SGHRS, CDR2 YFSETQ. The length of the CDR3 is 14 residues. Between the trimmed V and J ends, which lost 0 bases and 0 bases, there was a span of 7 bases. CDR3 nucleotides: TGCGCCAGCAGCTTGGGCCACCCCTCCTACGAGCAGTACTTC. Translating gives CASSLGHPSYEQYF. Full variable domain (rest looked up from reference TRBV5-1 and TRBJ2-7): KAGVTQTPRYLIKTRGQQVTLSCSPISGHRSVSWYQQTPGQGLQFLFEYFSETQRNKGNFPGRFSGRQFSNSRSEMNVSTLELGDSALYLCASSLGHPSYEQYFGPGTRLTVT.

The V call is TRBV7-2, the J call TRBJ2-2; 9 bases fit TRBD2. The germline CDR1 and CDR2 sequences are SGHTA and FQGNSA. CDR3 length: 15 amino acids. The V gene end was trimmed by 1 base and the J gene end by 5 bases; junction bases not matched to a gene: 2. CDR3 sequence: CASSLVSGSTGELFF. The CDR3 nucleotides are TGTGCCAGCAGCTTAGTTAGCGGGAGTACCGGGGAGCTGTTTTTT. Combining the CDR3 with reference TRBV7-2 and TRBJ2-2 gives the whole variable domain GAGVSQSPSNKVTEKGKDVELRCDPISGHTALYWYRQSLGQGLEFLIYFQGNSAPDKSGLPSDRFSAERTGGSVSTLTIQRTQQEDSAVYLCASSLVSGSTGELFFGEGSRLTVL.

The rearrangement joins TRBV4-3 to TRBJ2-6, with a tentative D call TRBD2 (5 bases). The germline V and J ends were trimmed by 4 bases and 2 bases, with 12 bases remaining between them. Per germline, CDR1 LGHNA and CDR2 YSLEER. The CDR3 has 16 residues. CDR3 bases: TGCGCCAGCAGCCGTCTGGAGGCGGCTGGGGCCAACGTCCTGACTTTC. Translation gives CASSRLEAAGANVLTF.

The chain is built from TRBV4-1 and TRBJ1-2; 8 bases agree with TRBD1. Per germline, CDR1 MGHRA and CDR2 YSYEKL. The CDR3 contains 18 residues. J was trimmed by 4 bases and V by 0 bases; bases with no gene match: 13. The CDR3 reads CASSQDATSGQALYGYTF. In nucleotides, the CDR3 is TGCGCCAGCAGCCAAGATGCTACGTCGGGACAGGCACTCTATGGCTACACCTTC.

Only a few counts were recorded for this clone. V usage is TRBV25-1 and J usage is TRBJ2-7; D call uncertain. Germline V lookup: CDR1 MGHDK, CDR2 SYGVNS. The CDR3 contains 13 residues. V was clipped by 6 bases and J by 6 bases, with 15 bases between them. This chain's CDR3 is CASSGSWPGEQYF. Here the CDR3 DNA reads TGTGCCAGCAGCGGCAGCTGGCCTGGCGAGCAGTACTTC.

The chain couples TRBV10-2 to TRBJ1-5; D gene ambiguous. V lost 8 bases to trimming and J lost 6 bases, with 17 bases between them. Per germline, CDR1 WSHSY and CDR2 SAAADI. CDR3 length: 14 amino acids. CDR3 sequence: CASFIGISGQPQHF. The CDR3, as DNA: TGCGCCAGCTTTATTGGGATTTCGGGTCAGCCCCAGCATTTT.

V usage is TRBV30 and J usage is TRBJ2-5; D might be TRBD1 (6 bases). V was trimmed by 1 base and J by 5 bases, leaving 11 bases between them. The CDR3 extends over 13 amino acids. Germline values: CDR1 GTSNPN, CDR2 SVGIG (reference sequence). In DNA, the CDR3 is TGTGCCTGGAGTGAGGGGGTTGGGGAGACCCAGTACTTC. This codes for CAWSEGVGETQYF. Filled out from reference TRBV30 and TRBJ2-5, the complete variable domain reads SQTIHQWPATLVQPVGSPLSLECTVEGTSNPNLYWYRQAAGRGLQLLFYSVGIGQISSEVPQNLSASRPQDRQFILSSKKLLLSDSGFYLCAWSEGVGETQYFGPGTRLLVL.

The CDR3 is CASSSTPGTSGLAEQFF. For the CDR3, the DNA is TGTGCCAGCTCATCGACCCCTGGGACTAGCGGGTTGGCTGAGCAGTTCTTC. The chain has TRBV18 and TRBJ2-1; TRBD2 aligns across 12 bases. From germline, CDR1 is KGHSH and CDR2 LQKENI. The CDR3 contains 17 residues. With 5 bases clipped from V and 9 bases from J, the junction kept 14 bases outside the gene matches.

In this sample, this clone turned up once. The V gene is TRBV5-6, the J gene TRBJ1-5, with 8 bases fitting TRBD1. Germline CDR1 is SGHDT and CDR2 is YYEEEE. The CDR3 has 13 residues. V shed 7 bases and J 4 bases; nucleotides not matched to a gene: 4. In DNA form, the CDR3 reads TGTGCCAGCCGGGACAGGTCGAATCAGCCCCAGCATTTT. As protein: CASRDRSNQPQHF. The full variable domain, completed using reference TRBV5-6 and TRBJ1-5, is DAGVTQSPTHLIKTRGQQVTLRCSPKSGHDTVSWYQQALGQGPQFIFQYYEEEERQRGNFPDRFSGHQFPNYSSELNVNALLLGDSALYLCASRDRSNQPQHFGDGTRLSIL.

This sequence joins TRBV6-4 and TRBJ2-1; 9 bases align to TRBD2. Germline trimming cut 3 bases from V and 4 bases from J; bases unmatched to any gene: 4. The CDR3 runs to 15 residues. Germline-derived CDR1 and CDR2 are MRHNA and SNTAGT. CDR3 in DNA: TGTGCCAGCAGTGATACTAGCGGGCTTTACAATGAGCAGTTCTTC. This codes for CASSDTSGLYNEQFF.

The chain is built from TRBV9 and TRBJ1-2; the D is unclear. Germline V gene data show CDR1 as SGDLS and CDR2 as YYNGEE. The CDR3 sequence is 13 residues long. Trimming shortened V by 3 bases and J by 10 bases, and 16 bases separated the two germline ends. CDR3 loop: CASSAQPPAHYTF. CDR3 sequence (DNA): TGTGCCAGCAGCGCTCAGCCCCCGGCCCACTACACCTTC.

The chain couples TRBV30 to TRBJ1-1; D gene ambiguous. In germline, CDR1 is GTSNPN, CDR2 SVGIG (reference sequence). The CDR3 consists of 11 residues. Trimming took off 5 bases at V and 0 bases at J, with 4 bases between the two ends. CDR3 nucleotides: TGTGCCTGGCTGATGAACACTGAAGCTTTCTTT. Protein: CAWLMNTEAFF.

The chain employs TRBV28 and TRBJ1-3, with D unresolved. The CDR3 has 13 amino acids. Trimming shortened V by 5 bases and J by 3 bases, and 8 bases separated the two germline ends. Germline-derived CDR1 and CDR2 are MDHEN and SYDVKM. CDR3 amino acids: CASSPPFGNTIYF. The CDR3 DNA reads as TGTGCCAGCAGTCCCCCTTTTGGAAACACCATATATTTT.

The gene calls are TRBV5-1 and TRBJ2-6; 8 bases match TRBD1. CDR3 length equals 15 residues. Trimming cost V 4 bases and J 2 bases; bases outside gene matches: 2. CDR1 is SGHRS, CDR2 YFSETQ, per germline. The CDR3 spells CASSKDRAGANVLTF. Written as DNA, the CDR3 is TGCGCCAGCAGCAAGGACAGGGCTGGGGCCAACGTCCTGACTTTC.

This clone has more than one count but fewer than ten. This chain joins TRBV28 and TRBJ2-7; D possibly corresponds to TRBD2 (5 bases). The CDR3 runs 15 residues. V was shortened by 3 bases and J by 12 bases, with 24 bases between the two germline ends. Germline values: CDR1 MDHEN, CDR2 SYDVKM. CDR3 protein: CASSFRGGGSTFGYF. CDR3 bases: TGTGCCAGCAGTTTCAGAGGAGGCGGGTCTACTTTTGGGTACTTC.

CDR3 sequence (DNA): TGCAGCGCTTGGGACAGCTTGAGCTCTGGAAACACCATATATTTT. This encodes CSAWDSLSSGNTIYF. The chain employs TRBV29-1 and TRBJ1-3; TRBD1 matches at 7 bases. CDR3 size: 15 residues. Germline trimming cut 7 bases from V and 0 bases from J; bases unmatched to any gene: 9. Germline V CDR1 and CDR2: SQVTM, ANQGSEA.

This chain uses TRBV18 with TRBJ2-1; D may correspond to TRBD1 or TRBD2 (5 bases each). The CDR3 totals 17 residues. V lost 4 bases and J 8 bases, leaving 24 bases between the germline ends. Germline V CDR1 and CDR2: KGHSH, LQKENI. CDR3: CASSRRHGDLQVDEQFF. CDR3 coding DNA: TGTGCCAGCTCACGGCGTCACGGGGACCTACAGGTGGATGAGCAGTTCTTC.